The rows below give T cell receptor beta chains drawn from one sample of a study of regulatory T cells in long-lasting Graves disease. MiXCR was run by TCRdb on the multiplex PCR reads, yielding one entry per CDR3 protein. The sample records hundreds of thousands of distinct CDR3 sequences, 15% to 20% being singletons. This same sample was also part of a study on T cells in Graves' hyperthyroidism and ophthalmopathy.

Sequenced material: peripheral blood mononuclear cells (PBMCs), taken at new diagnosis, from a patient treated with antithyroid drugs. These TCRs come from a man aged 35 to 55 with Graves disease. Both conserved end residues are part of each CDR3. A D gene is named only where the DNA matches it firmly. Not every row has a clone size; where given, it reads once, few, many or a size class.

cdr3_nt	cdr3_aa	d_call	clone_size	v_call	j_call	cdr3_length
TGTGCCATCTCGCCTGGCTTGCAGGTTCTATCTGGCTACACCTTC	CAISPGLQVLSGYTF	.	.	TRBV10-3	TRBJ1-2	15
TGTGCCAGCACACGGGGGGTCTACGAGCAGTACTTC	CASTRGVYEQYF	TRBD2	many	TRBV6-2/TRBV6-3	TRBJ2-7	12
TGCAGCGTTCTCGGAGCCGGGACAGAAGGTGAAGCTTTCTTT	CSVLGAGTEGEAFF	TRBD1	many	TRBV29-1	TRBJ1-1	14
TGCAGTGCTAGACCCACGGGACAGCTGGTCTTC	CSARPTGQLVF	TRBD1	few	TRBV20-1	TRBJ2-1	11
TGCGCCAGCAGCCAAGAGTTACAGGGTTCTGGAAACACCATATATTTT	CASSQELQGSGNTIYF	.	few	TRBV5-1	TRBJ1-3	16
TGTGCCATTTCCCGGGACCTTAGCACAGATACGCAGTATTTT	CAISRDLSTDTQYF	.	many	TRBV2	TRBJ2-3	14
TGTGCCAGCAGCTTATCCCTGGAGACCCAGTACTTC	CASSLSLETQYF	.	many	TRBV11-2	TRBJ2-5	12
TGTGCCAGTAGCTCTCCTTATTACAGCCAGGAGACCCAGTACTTC	CASSSPYYSQETQYF	.	few	TRBV19	TRBJ2-5	15
TGTGCCAGCACCCTCCGGGGGCTGGGATCTGAAGCTTTCTTT	CASTLRGLGSEAFF	.	many	TRBV6-1	TRBJ1-1	14
TGCGCCAGCAGCTCGGACGGAACCTCCTACGAGCAGTACTTC	CASSSDGTSYEQYF	.	few	TRBV5-1	TRBJ2-7	14
TGTGCCAGCAGCCCTTGGGGAAACACCATATATTTT	CASSPWGNTIYF	.	.	TRBV28	TRBJ1-3	12
TGCGCCAGCAGCCCCGGGACAGGGGCCAATGAGCAGTTCTTC	CASSPGTGANEQFF	TRBD1	many	TRBV5-1	TRBJ2-1	14
TGTGTCAGCAGCGTCGGGACAGGACGTTACAATGAGCAGTTCTTC	CVSSVGTGRYNEQFF	TRBD1	.	TRBV5-8	TRBJ2-1	15
TGTGCCAGTAGTATAGATCTGGGGGGGGCCTACTATACGCAGTATTTT	CASSIDLGGAYYTQYF	.	.	TRBV19	TRBJ2-3	16
TGTGCCATCAGCGCCTCGACAGGGGGAACTGAAGCTTTCTTT	CAISASTGGTEAFF	TRBD1	many	TRBV10-3	TRBJ1-1	14
TGTGCCATCAGTGAGTCGAGGGGGAACACCGGGGAGCTGTTTTTT	CAISESRGNTGELFF	.	few	TRBV10-3	TRBJ2-2	15
TGCGCCAGTTTCCAACGTGACTATGGCTACACCTTC	CASFQRDYGYTF	.	.	TRBV5-1	TRBJ1-2	12
TGTGCCAGCAGCTTAGAAACTACTTACAATGAGCAGTTCTTC	CASSLETTYNEQFF	.	few	TRBV7-9	TRBJ2-1	14
TGTGCCAGCAGGGTTGGACATATTAGAGGTGGCTACACCTTC	CASRVGHIRGGYTF	.	.	TRBV6-2/TRBV6-3	TRBJ1-2	14
TGCAGTGCTAGGGACACCGGGGAGCTGTTTTTT	CSARDTGELFF	.	many	TRBV20-1	TRBJ2-2	11
TGTGCTAGTGGTTTGGATAGGGTTACGCAGTATTTT	CASGLDRVTQYF	.	few	TRBV12-5	TRBJ2-3	12
TGTGCCAGCAGTTTGAGGGGGCGCATATTAAACATTCAGTACTTC	CASSLRGRILNIQYF	TRBD1	many	TRBV28	TRBJ2-4	15
TGCGCCAGCACAACAGGGGTTCGTCAGCCCCAGCATTTT	CASTTGVRQPQHF	TRBD1	.	TRBV10-2	TRBJ1-5	13
TGTGCCAGCAAGGACCCGGGGGAGACCCAGTACTTC	CASKDPGETQYF	.	many	TRBV2	TRBJ2-5	12
TGTGCCAGCAGCCAAGATTACCAGAAGCAGTACTTC	CASSQDYQKQYF	.	many	TRBV3-1	TRBJ2-7	12
TGTGCCAGCAGCTTAGCGGGAGAGCAGTTCTTC	CASSLAGEQFF	.	many	TRBV11-3	TRBJ2-1	11
TGTGCCAGCAGCCCCAAGGACAGGCCACAAGAGACCCAGTACTTC	CASSPKDRPQETQYF	TRBD1	few	TRBV7-3	TRBJ2-5	15